Detailed here is one T cell receptor (beta chain). Per the original methods: Reference gene primer amplification gave estimated nucleated cell counts. Only in-frame clones appear in the TCRdb table, and some are missing; sequencing was by immunoSEQ multiplex PCR. That table is the source of V, J and clone size, and D and trimming were worked out from the DNA. This table has 120,000 or so clones, 85% to 90% appearing once. The V gene's germline CDR1 is SEHNR and CDR2 FQNEAQ (reference sequence). CDR3 size: 14 residues. After removal of 4 bases from V and 6 bases from J, the junction contained 6 bases not matched to a gene. These data belong to a study of blood T cell repertoires in COVID-19.

The chain recombines TRBV7-9 with TRBJ2-3, with TRBD2 matching over 8 bases. This sequence was found in a woman of 80 years or more with acute or convalescent COVID-19. The material sequenced was peripheral blood. In nucleotides, the CDR3 is TGTGCCAGCAGCTCGTCGACTAGCGTGGATACGCAGTATTTT. Its translation is CASSSSTSVDTQYF.